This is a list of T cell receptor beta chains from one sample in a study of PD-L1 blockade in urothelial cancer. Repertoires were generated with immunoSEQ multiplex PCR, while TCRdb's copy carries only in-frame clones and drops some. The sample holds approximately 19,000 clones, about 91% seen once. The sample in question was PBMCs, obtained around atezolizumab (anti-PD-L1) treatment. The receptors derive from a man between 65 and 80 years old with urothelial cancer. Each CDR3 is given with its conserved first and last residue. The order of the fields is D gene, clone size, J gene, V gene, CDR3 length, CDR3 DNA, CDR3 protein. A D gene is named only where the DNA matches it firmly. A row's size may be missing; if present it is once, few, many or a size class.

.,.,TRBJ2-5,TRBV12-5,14,TGTGCTAGTGGTTTGGCGGACAGAGAAGAGACCCAGTACTTC,CASGLADREETQYF
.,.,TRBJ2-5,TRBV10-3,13,TGTGCCATCAGTCCAGGACTAAAAGAGACCCAGTACTTC,CAISPGLKETQYF
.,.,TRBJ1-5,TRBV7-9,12,TGTGCCAGCAGCTTGGGGGGGTGGCCCCAGCATTTT,CASSLGGWPQHF
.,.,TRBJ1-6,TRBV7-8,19,TGTGCCAGCAGCTTATCGGCCAGAGGGATATCCACGTATAATTCACCCCTCCACTTT,CASSLSARGISTYNSPLHF
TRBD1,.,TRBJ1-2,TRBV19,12,TGTGCCAGTAGCCCGGGACAGGAGCCCTACACCTTC,CASSPGQEPYTF
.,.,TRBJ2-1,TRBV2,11,TGTGCCAGCAAGACAGAGAATGAGCAGTTCTTC,CASKTENEQFF
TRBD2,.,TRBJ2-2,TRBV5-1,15,TGCGCCAGCAGCCTCCAGCGGGGTGGGACCGGGGAGCTGTTTTTT,CASSLQRGGTGELFF
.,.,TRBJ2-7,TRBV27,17,TGTGCCAGCAGTTTATTCGTACAGGGCCAAAGCTCCTACGAGCAGTACTTC,CASSLFVQGQSSYEQYF
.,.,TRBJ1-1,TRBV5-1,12,TGCGCCTCTTCGGGGATTGAGACTGAAGCTTTCTTT,CASSGIETEAFF
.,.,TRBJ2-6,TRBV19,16,TGTGCCAGTATTCGGGGGGCCCCCTCTGGGGCCAACGTCCTGACTTTC,CASIRGAPSGANVLTF
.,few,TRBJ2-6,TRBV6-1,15,TGTGCCAGCGGAAGCGCAGGGTCTGGGGCCAACGTCCTGACTTTC,CASGSAGSGANVLTF
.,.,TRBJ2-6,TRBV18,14,TGTGCCAGCTCAACAGACTCTGGGGCCAACGTCCTGACTTTC,CASSTDSGANVLTF
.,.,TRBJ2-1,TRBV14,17,TGTGCCAGCAGCCAAGGGGACAAGTCATTCTTCTACAATGAGCAGTTCTTC,CASSQGDKSFFYNEQFF
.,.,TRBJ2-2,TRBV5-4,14,TGTGCCAGCAGTTTGCCGGGACTCACCGGGGAGCTGTTTTTT,CASSLPGLTGELFF
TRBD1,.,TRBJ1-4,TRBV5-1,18,TGCGCCAGCAGCTTGGCGGGACAGGGGGCTGTTTTGAGTGAAAAACTGTTTTTT,CASSLAGQGAVLSEKLFF
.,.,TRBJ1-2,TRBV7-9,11,TGTGCCAGCAGCCCAGGGGAGGGCTACACCTTC,CASSPGEGYTF
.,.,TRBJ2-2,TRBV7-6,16,TGTGCCAGCAGGCCGGTGTGGGCGGGGAACACCGGGGAGCTGTTTTTT,CASRPVWAGNTGELFF
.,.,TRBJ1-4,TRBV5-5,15,TGTGCCAGCAGCTTGGGTCCGGTTACCAATGAAAAACTGTTTTTT,CASSLGPVTNEKLFF
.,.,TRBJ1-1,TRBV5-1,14,TGCGCCAGCAGCTCCGAACAGGGGAACACTGAAGCTTTCTTT,CASSSEQGNTEAFF
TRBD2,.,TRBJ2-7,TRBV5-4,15,TGTGCCAGCAGCCCTGGGGGGGGGTTGGGCTACGAGCAGTACTTC,CASSPGGGLGYEQYF
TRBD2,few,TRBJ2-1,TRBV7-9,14,TGTGCCAGCAGCTTAGCGGGGGGGAAGAATGAGCAGTTCTTC,CASSLAGGKNEQFF
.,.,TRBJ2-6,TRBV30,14,TGTGCCTGGAATCAAGGGGCTGGGGCCAACGTCCTGACTTTC,CAWNQGAGANVLTF
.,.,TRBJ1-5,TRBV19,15,TGTGCCAGTTCCCGGTGGACAGAGGGCAATCAGCCCCAGCATTTT,CASSRWTEGNQPQHF
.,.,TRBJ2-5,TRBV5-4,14,TGTGCCAGCAGCAACCGGGACTTCCAAGAGACCCAGTACTTC,CASSNRDFQETQYF
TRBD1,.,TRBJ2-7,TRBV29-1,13,TGCAGCGTTGAAGCACACTCAGGGGGTGAGCAGTACTTC,CSVEAHSGGEQYF
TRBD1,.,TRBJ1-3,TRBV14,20,TGTGCCAGCAGCCAAGACCGGACAGGACGGAAGACCCCCTCTGGAAACACCATATATTTT,CASSQDRTGRKTPSGNTIYF
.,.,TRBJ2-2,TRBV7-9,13,TGTGCCAGCAGCTTAGGCAGCGCCGGGGAGCTGTTTTTT,CASSLGSAGELFF
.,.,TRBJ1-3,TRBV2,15,TGTGCCAGCAGTGTGGTCCCAGATGTAAGAAACACCATATATTTT,CASSVVPDVRNTIYF
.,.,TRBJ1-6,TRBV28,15,TGTGCCAGCAGTACGGACAGCTTTAATAATTCACCCCTCCACTTT,CASSTDSFNNSPLHF
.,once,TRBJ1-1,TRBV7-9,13,TGTGCCAGCAGCTTACAGGGATCCACTGAAGCTTTCTTT,CASSLQGSTEAFF
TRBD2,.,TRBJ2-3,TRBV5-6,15,TGTGCCAGCAGCCGGGGGGAGGGGAGCACAGATACGCAGTATTTT,CASSRGEGSTDTQYF
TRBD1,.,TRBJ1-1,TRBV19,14,TGTGCCAGTAGTCTCCGGACAGGGGAGACTGAAGCTTTCTTT,CASSLRTGETEAFF
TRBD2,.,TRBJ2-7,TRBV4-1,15,TGCGCCAGCAGCCAAGAGAACGGGGGGTCCTACGAGCAGTACTTC,CASSQENGGSYEQYF
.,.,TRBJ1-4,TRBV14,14,TGTGCCAGCAGCCAGCGGAGTCTCAATGAAAAACTGTTTTTT,CASSQRSLNEKLFF
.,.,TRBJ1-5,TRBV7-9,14,TGTGCCAGCAGCCCCGGTAGCGGGAATCAGCCCCAGCATTTT,CASSPGSGNQPQHF
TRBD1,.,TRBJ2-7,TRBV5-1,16,TGCGCCAGCAGCTTGGCCCCTGGCCGGGACAGCTACGAGCAGTACTTC,CASSLAPGRDSYEQYF
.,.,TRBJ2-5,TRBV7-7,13,TGTGCCAGCAGTTTTCGACTAAAAGAGACCCAGTACTTC,CASSFRLKETQYF
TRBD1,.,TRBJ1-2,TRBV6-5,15,TGTGCCAGCAGTCTGGACAGGGGAGCGTCGAGTGGCTACACCTTC,CASSLDRGASSGYTF
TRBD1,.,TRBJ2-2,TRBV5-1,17,TGCGCCAGCAGCAGGACCAGGGGGCGCGGGGACACCGGGGAGCTGTTTTTT,CASSRTRGRGDTGELFF
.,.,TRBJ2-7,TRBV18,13,TGTGCCAGCTCACCACCGCCAGGGTACGAGCAGTACTTC,CASSPPPGYEQYF
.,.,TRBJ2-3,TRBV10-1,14,TGCGCCAGCACGAACGGACTAAGCACAGATACGCAGTATTTT,CASTNGLSTDTQYF
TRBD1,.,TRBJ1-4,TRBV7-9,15,TGTGCCAGCAGCGCCCCTAACAGGGGGCGTGAAAAACTGTTTTTT,CASSAPNRGREKLFF
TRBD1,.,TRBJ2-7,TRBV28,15,TGTGCCAGCAGTTTACCGGGACAGGGGAGGCACGAGCAGTACTTC,CASSLPGQGRHEQYF
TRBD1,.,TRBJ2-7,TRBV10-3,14,TGTGCCATAAATCCGGACAGGGCAGCCTACGAGCAGTACTTC,CAINPDRAAYEQYF
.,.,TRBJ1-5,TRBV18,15,TGTGCCAGCTCCCCGACAGCAAATAGCAATCAGCCCCAGCATTTT,CASSPTANSNQPQHF
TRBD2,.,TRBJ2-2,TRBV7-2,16,TGTGCCAGCAGCCCCCCGGGACTAGCGGGGACCGGGGAGCTGTTTTTT,CASSPPGLAGTGELFF
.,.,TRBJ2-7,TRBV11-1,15,TGTGCCAGCAGCTTAGTTGAAACTGCCCCCTACGAGCAGTACTTC,CASSLVETAPYEQYF
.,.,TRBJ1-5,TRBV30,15,TGTGCCTGGAGTGTGGGATCGGGGGGTGCTCAGCCCCAGCATTTT,CAWSVGSGGAQPQHF
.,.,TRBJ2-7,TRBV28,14,TGTGCCAGCAGTGGATACAGAGAACACTACGAGCAGTACTTC,CASSGYREHYEQYF
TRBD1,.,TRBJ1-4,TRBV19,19,TGTGCCAGTAGTATCGCCGGGACAGTTCCTTATGCAACTAATGAAAAACTGTTTTTT,CASSIAGTVPYATNEKLFF
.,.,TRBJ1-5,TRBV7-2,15,TGTGCCAGCAGCTTACCCCTAAGCGGAAATCAGCCCCAGCATTTT,CASSLPLSGNQPQHF
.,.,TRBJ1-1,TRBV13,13,TGTGCCAGCAGCATTGGGAGGACCACTGAAGCTTTCTTT,CASSIGRTTEAFF
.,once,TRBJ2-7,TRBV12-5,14,TGTGCTAGTGGTTTGGGGACAAGACCCTACGAGCAGTACTTC,CASGLGTRPYEQYF
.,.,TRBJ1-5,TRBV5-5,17,TGTGCCAGCAGCCCTGTGGAGGCGGCGGTTTTTAATCAGCCCCAGCATTTT,CASSPVEAAVFNQPQHF
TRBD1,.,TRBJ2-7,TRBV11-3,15,TGTGCCAGCAGCTATTCGACAGGGGCCTCCTACGAGCAGTACTTC,CASSYSTGASYEQYF
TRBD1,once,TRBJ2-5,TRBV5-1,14,TGCGCCAGCAGCTACGACAGGGTTCGAGAGACCCAGTACTTC,CASSYDRVRETQYF
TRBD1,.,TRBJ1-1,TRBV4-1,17,TGCGCCAGCAGCCAAACACAGGGGGCAAGGATGAACACTGAAGCTTTCTTT,CASSQTQGARMNTEAFF